Below, 26 T cell receptor beta chains from the same sample are listed, as sequenced in a study of CD8+CD57+ T cells in acquired aplastic anemia. TCR beta VDJ and CDR3 profiling used genomic DNA as template. MiXCR, applied by TCRdb to the reads, yields one record per CDR3 protein. The repertoire holds some 290,000 distinct CDR3 sequences, with 45% to 70% as singletons. The sequencing input was sorted CD4+, CD8+, or CD8+CD57+ T cells (not recorded which) from PBMCs. The receptors originated from a human donor with severe aplastic anemia or a healthy control (not recorded which).

This clonotype was seen at least ten times. The rearrangement links TRBV12-3 or TRBV12-4 to TRBJ1-5; a possible D gene is TRBD1 (6 bases). The length of the CDR3 is 13 residues. Trimming left V 5 bases short and J 9 bases short, with 14 bases between. The CDR3 coding sequence is TGTGCCAGCAGTCTGAGGGGGAAGCGGCCCCAGCATTTT. Protein product: CASSLRGKRPQHF.

This clonotype was observed at least ten times. The gene calls are TRBV7-3 and TRBJ2-1; 13 bases match TRBD2. J lost 2 bases, V lost 4 bases, and 11 bases had no gene match. This CDR3 has 19 residues. Germline V CDR1 and CDR2: SGHTA, FQGTGA. CDR3 residues: CASSSKSGLAGVPYNEQFF. The CDR3 DNA is TGTGCCAGCAGCTCAAAATCCGGACTAGCGGGGGTACCCTACAATGAGCAGTTCTTC.

J is TRBJ2-7 and V is TRBV12-3 or TRBV12-4, with D possibly TRBD1 on 6 matching bases. Between the trimmed V and J ends, which lost 5 bases and 3 bases, there was a span of 11 bases. This CDR3 spans 13 amino acids. The CDR3 bases are TGTGCCAGCAGTCGGACAGTAAACTACGAGCAGTACTTC. The encoded protein is CASSRTVNYEQYF.

The rearrangement joins TRBV2 to TRBJ1-1; D unresolved. CDR3 length equals 12 residues. The germline V and J ends were trimmed by 4 bases and 8 bases, with 11 bases remaining between them. In germline, CDR1 is SNHLY, CDR2 FYNNEI. The CDR3 here is CASSGRSPEAFF. For the CDR3, the DNA is TGTGCCAGCAGTGGGAGGTCACCCGAAGCTTTCTTT.

The rearrangement uses TRBV10-1 and TRBJ2-1; tentatively, D is TRBD2 (7 bases). Trimming took off 4 bases at V and 3 bases at J, with 13 bases between the two ends. This CDR3 has 15 residues. Per germline, CDR1 WNHNN and CDR2 SYGVQD (reference sequence). Here the CDR3 reads CASSGSGGFYNEQFF. CDR3 bases: TGCGCCAGCAGTGGGTCGGGGGGCTTCTACAATGAGCAGTTCTTC.

CDR3 bases: TGTGCCAGCAGTGACTCAGGACTAGCGGGGCGTGAGCAGTTCTTC. This encodes CASSDSGLAGREQFF. V gene TRBV6-4 combines with J gene TRBJ2-1; 12 bases fit TRBD2. Germline V gene data show CDR1 as MRHNA and CDR2 as SNTAGT. CDR3 size: 15 residues. V shed 0 bases, J shed 9 bases, and the junction held 3 bases outside the gene matches.

This clonotype was observed at least ten times. V gene TRBV19 combines with J gene TRBJ1-2; 9 bases line up with TRBD1. This CDR3 has 14 residues. J lost 7 bases, V lost 7 bases, and 10 bases had no gene match. Germline V CDR1 and CDR2: LNHDA, SQIVND (reference sequence). This chain's CDR3 is CASNPGTGRSGYTF. CDR3 DNA: TGTGCCAGTAACCCGGGGACAGGGAGGTCTGGCTACACCTTC.

This chain joins TRBV5-6 and TRBJ2-7; TRBD1 matches 7 bases. Trimming cost V 6 bases and J 2 bases; bases outside gene matches: 8. CDR3 length: 14 residues. Per germline, CDR1 SGHDT and CDR2 YYEEEE. This CDR3 reads CASTRRGQPYEQYF. In DNA form, the CDR3 reads TGTGCCAGCACCAGAAGGGGACAGCCCTACGAGCAGTACTTC.

This clonotype has only one observation. CDR3 in amino acids: CASSLTGRVSGYTF. The CDR3 DNA reads TGTGCCAGCAGTTTAACGGGCAGGGTAAGCGGCTACACCTTC. V usage is TRBV12-3 or TRBV12-4 and J usage is TRBJ1-2; D possibly corresponds to TRBD1 (5 bases). V gave up 2 bases and J gave up 8 bases, with 15 bases separating them. CDR3 length: 14 residues.

V is TRBV20-1 and J is TRBJ2-5, with D hard to call. Trimming took 6 bases from V and 2 from J, leaving 19 bases between them. The CDR3 sequence is 15 residues long. CDR1 is DFQATT, CDR2 SNEGSKA, per germline (reference sequence). CDR3 sequence reads: CSATDRASIQETQYF. The DNA for the CDR3 is TGCAGTGCCACCGATCGTGCGTCTATTCAAGAGACCCAGTACTTC.

This clonotype was counted many times. The chain joins TRBV7-9 to TRBJ2-2, with TRBD1 matching 10 bases. Germline lookup yields CDR1 SEHNR and CDR2 FQNEAQ (reference sequence). V gave up 5 bases and J gave up 4 bases; unmatched junction bases: 22. This CDR3 has 21 residues. The CDR3 DNA follows: TGTGCCAGCAGCCAATCACAACTCATCCGGGACAGGGGAGGGGGCACCGGGGAGCTGTTTTTT. Residues: CASSQSQLIRDRGGGTGELFF.

The genes are TRBV9 and TRBJ1-1, with D tentatively TRBD1 (5 bases). The CDR3 totals 14 residues. Trimming stripped 4 bases from V and 3 bases from J, with 13 bases between. CDR1 and CDR2 (germline): SGDLS, YYNGEE. The CDR3 loop reads CASSPWDGHTEAFF. The CDR3 nucleotides are TGTGCCAGCAGCCCGTGGGACGGTCACACTGAAGCTTTCTTT.

The chain has TRBV20-1 and TRBJ2-1; D call uncertain. Trimming removed 6 bases from V and 0 bases from J, with 9 bases in between. Germline V lookup: CDR1 DFQATT, CDR2 SNEGSKA (reference sequence). The CDR3 contains 13 residues. DNA for the CDR3: TGCAGTGCAAGATACCTCTCCTACAATGAGCAGTTCTTC. This sequence encodes CSARYLSYNEQFF.

This clonotype was seen a handful of times. The CDR3 DNA reads TGTGCCACGGGTGACGGGGGGCCCCAGCATTTT. Protein: CATGDGGPQHF. The chain has TRBV24-1 and TRBJ1-5, with D possibly being TRBD1 (5 bases). The CDR3 covers 11 residues. The germline CDR1 and CDR2 sequences are KGHDR and SFDVKD. The V gene lost 10 bases and the J gene lost 9 bases, with 12 bases spanning the gap.

The rearrangement uses TRBV20-1 and TRBJ1-5, with TRBD1 matching 10 bases. J gave up 2 bases and V 6 bases, and 16 bases lay outside the gene matches. The CDR3 is 18 amino acids. The V gene's germline CDR1 is DFQATT and CDR2 SNEGSKA (reference sequence). CDR3 nucleotide sequence: TGCAGTGCCACCCCCCCGACCGGGACAGGGGAAGGCAATCAGCCCCAGCATTTT. This translates into CSATPPTGTGEGNQPQHF.

This clonotype was observed a few times. This rearrangement joins TRBV7-6 to TRBJ1-1; the D gene is possibly TRBD1 (6 bases). Germline CDR1 is SGHVS and CDR2 is FNYEAQ. The CDR3 runs to 15 residues. The ends were cut back, 1 base at V and 0 bases at J, with 9 bases in the middle. CDR3 sequence (DNA): TGTGCCAGCAGCTTAGAGGGGACAATGAACACTGAAGCTTTCTTT. The encoded protein is CASSLEGTMNTEAFF.

In this sample, this clonotype turned up a few times. As DNA, the CDR3 is TGTGCCATCAGGGGGGGACAGGGCGAGTCCTACGAGCAGTACTTC. Amino acids: CAIRGGQGESYEQYF. The chain is built from TRBV10-3 and TRBJ2-7, with 9 bases aligning to TRBD1. The CDR3 is 15 residues long. Trimming took 6 bases from V and 1 from J; bases not matched to a gene: 7. Germline V gene sequence: CDR1 ENHRY, CDR2 SYGVKD.

This clonotype was detected only a few times. The V call is TRBV19, the J call TRBJ1-2; D not resolved. Trimming took off 7 bases at V and 10 bases at J, with 13 bases between the two ends. Germline V CDR1 and CDR2: LNHDA, SQIVND (reference sequence). There are 11 residues in the CDR3. CDR3 sequence (DNA): TGTGCCAGTAAGGGAGGGAGGCACTACACCTTC. This sequence encodes CASKGGRHYTF. The complete variable domain, with remaining parts taken from reference TRBV19 and TRBJ1-2, reads DGGITQSPKYLFRKEGQNVTLSCEQNLNHDAMYWYRQDPGQGLRLIYYSQIVNDFQKGDIAEGYSVSREKKESFPLTVTSAQKNPTAFYLCASKGGRHYTFGSGTRLTVV.

This clonotype was seen many times. CDR3 in amino acids: CSAKTGHDNEQFF. As DNA, the CDR3 is TGCAGCGCAAAGACAGGGCATGACAATGAGCAGTTCTTC. The chain joins TRBV29-1 to TRBJ2-1, with 7 bases lining up with TRBD1. The germline gives CDR1 SQVTM, CDR2 ANQGSEA. The CDR3 has 13 residues. The J segment lost 5 bases and the V segment lost 7 bases, leaving 8 bases of the junction unmatched.

This clonotype was picked up a small number of times. Relative to the germline gene, one junction end is altered; a read error may explain this. This chain joins TRBV7-2 and TRBJ2-2; 8 nucleotides align to TRBD1. The germline V gene encodes CDR1 SGHTA and CDR2 FQGNSA. The CDR3 runs 15 residues. The CDR3 reads CASSSDRANHNEQFF. The CDR3 DNA follows: TGTGCCAGCAGCTCGGACAGGGCGAACCACAATGAGCAGTTTTTT.

V gene TRBV19 combines with J gene TRBJ1-1; possibly TRBD1 for D (5 bases). CDR1 is LNHDA and CDR2 is SQIVND in the germline V gene (reference sequence). With 4 bases removed from V and 0 bases from J, the gap between germline ends came to 6 bases. The CDR3 is 13 amino acids. For the CDR3, the DNA is TGTGCCAGTAGTACGACAGTGAACACTGAAGCTTTCTTT. Encoded protein: CASSTTVNTEAFF. The complete variable domain, with remaining parts taken from reference TRBV19 and TRBJ1-1, reads DGGITQSPKYLFRKEGQNVTLSCEQNLNHDAMYWYRQDPGQGLRLIYYSQIVNDFQKGDIAEGYSVSREKKESFPLTVTSAQKNPTAFYLCASSTTVNTEAFFGQGTRLTVV.

The chain carries TRBV7-9 and TRBJ1-2, with TRBD1 identical over 7 bases. The CDR3 is 15 residues long. V lost 4 bases and J lost 7; bases outside the gene matches: 12. Looked up from germline, CDR1 is SEHNR and CDR2 is FQNEAQ (reference sequence). Written as DNA, the CDR3 is TGTGCCAGCAGCTCCCGGACAGGATGGGAAGCTGGCTACACCTTC. Protein: CASSSRTGWEAGYTF.

The chain joins TRBV7-2 to TRBJ2-4; D gene ambiguous. V shed 1 base and J shed 12 bases, with 10 bases lying between them. The CDR3 spans 12 residues. CDR1 and CDR2 (germline): SGHTA, FQGNSA. This chain's CDR3 is CASSLVPLSQYF. In DNA form, the CDR3 reads TGTGCCAGCAGCTTAGTACCCCTCTCTCAGTACTTC.

This clonotype was picked up many times. V and J are TRBV27 and TRBJ1-1; D is unresolved. Germline V lookup: CDR1 MNHEY, CDR2 SMNVEV (reference sequence). CDR3 length: 13 amino acids. V lost 0 bases and J lost 5, with 7 bases in between. CDR3 sequence reads: CASSLSIGTEAFF. CDR3 sequence (DNA): TGTGCCAGCAGTTTATCGATAGGGACTGAAGCTTTCTTT.

This clonotype was seen many times. The chain combines TRBV7-6 with TRBJ2-7; D gene ambiguous. The length of the CDR3 is 13 residues. The germline CDR1 and CDR2 sequences are SGHVS and FNYEAQ. V was shortened by 2 bases and J by 4 bases, with 9 bases between the two germline ends. The CDR3 nucleotides read TGTGCCAGCAGCTTAACTCAAGAGTACGAGCAGTACTTC. It yields the protein CASSLTQEYEQYF.

This clonotype was recorded at least ten times. V is TRBV5-6 and J is TRBJ1-2; possible D gene TRBD1, 5 bases. CDR3 length equals 11 residues. The germline gives CDR1 SGHDT, CDR2 YYEEEE. The germline V and J ends were trimmed by 7 bases and 5 bases, with 9 bases remaining between them. DNA for the CDR3: TGTGCCAGCGGGGGGGGTTATGGCTACACCTTC. Residues: CASGGGYGYTF. Full variable domain (missing parts from reference TRBV5-6 and TRBJ1-2): DAGVTQSPTHLIKTRGQQVTLRCSPKSGHDTVSWYQQALGQGPQFIFQYYEEEERQRGNFPDRFSGHQFPNYSSELNVNALLLGDSALYLCASGGGYGYTFGSGTRLTVV.